The rows below give T cell receptor beta chains drawn from one sample of a study of identical twins. A single record per CDR3 protein comes from TCRdb applying MiXCR to the 5' RACE reads. Of 500,000 to 600,000 distinct CDR3 sequences in the sample, roughly a fifth were seen once. This sample was shared with a second study, whose subject was T cells expressing NK-cell markers.

Input material: CD4+ T cells sorted from blood. The receptors stem from a woman aged 18 to 35 in good health. Each CDR3 is given with its conserved first and last residue. The order of the fields is D gene, V gene, J gene, clone size, CDR3 protein, CDR3 DNA. A D gene is named only where the DNA matches it firmly. Clone size is not always given. Where it is, it says once, few, many or a class for expanded clones.

TRBD1	TRBV5-1	TRBJ2-7	-	CASSLSTDRTEQYF	TGCGCCAGCAGCTTGTCCACGGACAGGACGGAGCAGTACTTC
TRBD1	TRBV7-9	TRBJ2-5	-	CASSLIGGVVQETQYF	TGTGCCAGCAGCTTAATAGGGGGCGTGGTGCAAGAGACCCAGTACTTC
TRBD2	TRBV7-3	TRBJ2-1	few	CASSVYSGTEQFF	TGTGCCAGCAGCGTATATAGCGGGACAGAGCAGTTCTTC
-	TRBV10-3	TRBJ1-3	few	CAISRNPTVSGNTIYF	TGTGCCATCAGTCGGAACCCGACTGTTTCTGGAAACACCATATATTTT
-	TRBV5-6	TRBJ2-6	-	CASSSTGTRPSGANVLTF	TGTGCCAGCAGTTCCACAGGGACCAGACCGTCAGGGGCCAACGTCCTGACTTTC
TRBD2	TRBV9	TRBJ2-1	-	CASSVGGLAGETRYNEQFF	TGTGCCAGCAGCGTAGGGGGACTAGCGGGAGAGACCCGCTACAATGAGCAGTTCTTC
-	TRBV5-1	TRBJ2-3	few	CASSLDGHGTDTQYF	TGCGCCAGCAGCTTGGACGGGCATGGCACAGATACGCAGTATTTT
TRBD1	TRBV24-1	TRBJ2-1	-	CATSDPGTAEQFF	TGTGCCACCAGTGATCCTGGGACAGCTGAGCAGTTCTTC
TRBD2	TRBV5-1	TRBJ2-1	few	CASSSLAGGKNYEQFF	TGCGCCAGCAGCTCTTTAGCGGGAGGGAAGAACTATGAGCAGTTCTTC
TRBD2	TRBV5-1	TRBJ2-3	-	CASSEGLALDTQYF	TGCGCCAGCAGCGAAGGACTAGCCTTGGATACGCAGTATTTT
-	TRBV3-1	TRBJ2-7	-	CVSSRMTLYEQYF	TGTGTCAGCAGCCGGATGACTCTTTACGAGCAGTACTTC
TRBD2	TRBV20-1	TRBJ2-3	-	CSASRTSGRALGTQYF	TGCAGTGCTTCCAGGACTAGCGGGAGGGCCCTGGGTACGCAGTATTTT
-	TRBV20-1	TRBJ1-2	-	CSAPSVGNGYTF	TGCAGTGCTCCCTCCGTGGGGAATGGCTACACCTTC
-	TRBV20-1	TRBJ1-1	few	CSARTGAHTEAFF	TGCAGTGCAAGGACTGGAGCTCACACTGAAGCTTTCTTT
TRBD1	TRBV5-1	TRBJ2-7	few	CASSLAGTAAYEQYF	TGCGCCAGCAGCTTGGCCGGGACAGCAGCCTACGAGCAGTACTTC
TRBD2	TRBV20-1	TRBJ2-7	few	CSADPTSASYEQYF	TGCAGTGCCGATCCAACTAGCGCATCCTACGAGCAGTACTTC
-	TRBV28	TRBJ1-5	few	CASSLLSRSQPQHF	TGTGCCAGCAGTTTATTAAGCCGGAGCCAGCCCCAGCATTTT
-	TRBV20-1	TRBJ2-3	-	CSARDRGSLADTQYF	TGCAGTGCTAGGGATCGAGGTTCGTTGGCCGATACGCAGTATTTT